Sequencing of this T cell receptor beta chain was carried out in a study of cytomegalovirus exposure and HLA in healthy donors. Study background: Later analysis reported that the 120 or so validation repertoires shared the platform of the approximately 670 first-cohort repertoires.

CDR3 size: 15 residues. Germline CDR1 is ENHRY and CDR2 is SYGVKD. V shed 6 bases and J 4 bases; nucleotides not matched to a gene: 6. Repertoires were generated with immunoSEQ multiplex PCR, while TCRdb's copy carries only in-frame clones and drops some. The sample lists some 100,000 clones, roughly 82% occurring once. Concerning this clone itself: Its antigen is not known.

General study points: It was reported that the classifier diagnosed cytomegalovirus status with high specificity and sensitivity in both the original and validation cohorts.

This TCR came from a man aged 18 to 30 in good health and CMV-seronegative. This chain connects TRBV10-3 to TRBJ2-7; 13 bases fit TRBD2. Sequencing was done on a sample of PBMCs. The CDR3 coding sequence is TGTGCCATCAGCCTAGGGACTAGCGGGAATTACGAGCAGTACTTC. It specifies CAISLGTSGNYEQYF.